The sequence of this T cell receptor beta chain was determined in a study of cytomegalovirus exposure and HLA in healthy donors. CDR3 length: 13 amino acids. The V and J ends lost 3 bases and 6 bases respectively, with 9 bases between them. Looked up from germline, CDR1 is MNHEY and CDR2 is SMNVEV (reference sequence). A multiplex PCR was run with 60 Vbeta primers and 13 Jbeta primers. Profiling relied on immunoSEQ multiplex PCR, and the TCRdb table lists in-frame clones only, not all of them. Its table lists some 130,000 clones. J is TRBJ2-1 and V is TRBV27; D gene ambiguous. The specimen was PBMCs. The TCR comes from a woman between 40 and 50 years old in good health and CMV-seropositive. CDR3 nucleotides: TGTGCCAGCAGTTTTCCACAGTCCAATGAGCAGTTCTTC. This encodes CASSFPQSNEQFF.